These 25 T cell receptor beta chains were all obtained from the same sample, sequenced in a study of cytotoxic CD8 clonotypes in ibrutinib-treated CLL. Method: immunoSEQ multiplex PCR; TCRdb's copy keeps in-frame clones and lacks some. The data show about 17,000 clones, with 70% to 90% seen just once and approximately 15% held by the top ten. This specimen consisted of PBMCs, obtained before ibrutinib treatment. The receptor set was obtained from a human donor with chronic lymphocytic leukemia.

The gene calls are TRBV6-5 and TRBJ2-7, with TRBD2 matching over 9 bases. Losses at the gene ends were 5 bases for V and 4 bases for J; bases not matched to a gene: 6. CDR1 is MNHEY, CDR2 SVGAGI, per germline. CDR3 length equals 14 residues. The CDR3 DNA is TGTGCCAGCAGTCTTAGCGGGAGTCGGTACGAGCAGTACTTC. Protein product: CASSLSGSRYEQYF.

The CDR3 sequence: CASIRIAGGPDNEQFF. In DNA, the CDR3 is TGTGCCAGCATTCGAATAGCGGGAGGGCCAGACAATGAGCAGTTCTTC. V gene TRBV27 combines with J gene TRBJ2-1; 11 bases fit TRBD2. The germline V gene encodes CDR1 MNHEY and CDR2 SMNVEV (reference sequence). CDR3 length: 16 residues. The V and J ends lost 7 bases and 5 bases, in that order; junction bases with no gene match: 10.

The rearrangement uses TRBV5-4 and TRBJ2-5, with 7 bases aligning to TRBD2. V was clipped by 2 bases and J by 5 bases; unmatched bases: 9. CDR1 is SGHNT, CDR2 YYREEE, per germline (reference sequence). The CDR3 runs 15 residues. The chain's CDR3 is CASSLGTGGWETQYF. The CDR3 DNA reads TGTGCCAGCAGCTTAGGAACGGGAGGTTGGGAGACCCAGTACTTC.

This clone showed up just a few times. The V and J genes are TRBV6-5 and TRBJ2-1; weak D call: TRBD2 (6 bases). The germline CDR1 and CDR2 sequences are MNHEY and SVGAGI. The CDR3 runs to 15 residues. Trimming took off 7 bases at V and 2 bases at J, with 15 bases between the two ends. The CDR3 is CASNPRGTAYNEQFF. The CDR3 DNA reads TGTGCCAGCAACCCTCGGGGGACCGCCTACAATGAGCAGTTCTTC.

The CDR3 DNA reads as TGTGCCAGCTCACCATGGGAGGGTGGGTCCAAAAACATTCAGTACTTC. It is translated as CASSPWEGGSKNIQYF. The genes are TRBV18 and TRBJ2-4, with 7 positions matching TRBD2. V was clipped by 2 bases and J by 2 bases; unmatched bases: 6. Germline assignment: CDR1 KGHSH and CDR2 LQKENI. CDR3 length: 16 amino acids.

The chain carries TRBV7-9 and TRBJ2-7, with 11 bases lining up with TRBD2. Per the germline V gene, CDR1 is SEHNR and CDR2 is FQNEAQ (reference sequence). The CDR3 consists of 15 residues. The V segment lost 2 bases and the J segment 3 bases; nucleotides outside the gene matches: 3. CDR3 in amino acids: CASSLSGTSGYEQYF. The CDR3, as DNA: TGTGCCAGCAGCTTATCCGGGACTAGCGGCTACGAGCAGTACTTC.

The gene calls are TRBV28 and TRBJ2-1; a weak D match, TRBD1 (6 bases). CDR3 length: 14 residues. Germline V gene data show CDR1 as MDHEN and CDR2 as SYDVKM. V gave up 7 bases and J gave up 4 bases, with 14 bases separating them. The CDR3 is CASNKWGLYNEQFF. The CDR3 DNA sequence: TGTGCCAGCAACAAGTGGGGGCTATACAATGAGCAGTTCTTC.

CDR3 DNA sequence: TGTGCCAGTAGCAGAGACAGGGGGAGAAGCAATCAGCCCCAGCATTTT. Translating it yields CASSRDRGRSNQPQHF. The J gene is TRBJ1-5, the V gene TRBV19; 9 bases are a match to TRBD1. The CDR3 is 16 amino acids. V was clipped by 6 bases and J by 1 base; unmatched bases: 7. Germline V gene lookup returns CDR1 LNHDA and CDR2 SQIVND (reference sequence).

This chain links TRBV2 with TRBJ2-3; 7 nucleotides line up with TRBD2. With V trimmed by 3 bases and J by 4 bases, 7 bases remained unmatched. The germline V gene has CDR1 SNHLY and CDR2 FYNNEI. CDR3 length: 15 residues. The CDR3 loop is CASSEGGYEADTQYF. The CDR3 coding sequence is TGTGCCAGCAGTGAGGGGGGGTATGAGGCAGATACGCAGTATTTT.

In its sample, this clone was seen once. V and J are TRBV5-1 and TRBJ2-1, with TRBD1 matching over 7 bases. The CDR3 is 13 residues long. CDR1 is SGHRS, CDR2 YFSETQ, per germline. V lost 2 bases to trimming and J lost 7 bases; unmatched junction nucleotides: 3. CDR3 sequence: CASSLEQGNEQFF. For the CDR3, the DNA is TGCGCCAGCAGCTTAGAACAGGGGAATGAGCAGTTCTTC.

V usage is TRBV6-5 and J usage is TRBJ2-1, with 9 bases lining up with TRBD1. CDR3 length equals 15 residues. Trimming cost V 7 bases and J 3 bases; bases outside gene matches: 7. Germline V gives CDR1 MNHEY, CDR2 SVGAGI. In DNA form, the CDR3 reads TGTGCCAGCAACCCCGGGACAGGGAACTACAATGAGCAGTTCTTC. This sequence encodes CASNPGTGNYNEQFF.

The chain carries TRBV19 and TRBJ2-2, with D perhaps matching TRBD1 (6 bases). This CDR3 has 13 amino acids. V was pared by 5 bases and J by 6 bases, with 10 bases between. CDR1 is LNHDA, CDR2 SQIVND, per germline (reference sequence). As DNA, the CDR3 is TGTGCCAGTAGTTATTACAGGGCCGGGGAGCTGTTTTTT. It yields the protein CASSYYRAGELFF.

The genes are TRBV6-6 and TRBJ2-6; D is unclear. V was pared by 7 bases and J by 0 bases, with 10 bases between. The CDR3 covers 15 residues. CDR1 and CDR2 (germline): MNHNY, SVGAGI (reference sequence). CDR3 residues: CASTLTSSGANVLTF. DNA of the CDR3: TGTGCCAGCACCCTAACAAGCTCTGGGGCCAACGTCCTGACTTTC.

Notes on this clone: The junction does not match germline at one end; this may be a read error. This chain connects TRBV7-9 to TRBJ2-7, with 16 positions matching TRBD2. The germline gives CDR1 SEHNR, CDR2 FQNEAQ (reference sequence). The CDR3 loop spans 12 amino acids. This chain's CDR3 is CASSAGTSGRDF. In nucleotides, the CDR3 is TGTGCCAGCAGCGCTGGGACTAGCGGGAGGGATTTC.

In this sample, this clone turned up once. J is TRBJ2-3 and V is TRBV7-3; D not certain. This CDR3 region has 14 residues. V was pared by 0 bases and J by 4 bases, with 8 bases between. Germline V gene data show CDR1 as SGHTA and CDR2 as FQGTGA. The CDR3 nucleotides are TGTGCCAGCAGCTTAACTCGAACGGCAGATACGCAGTATTTT. Translated: CASSLTRTADTQYF.

The rearrangement links TRBV11-2 to TRBJ2-1; 9 nucleotides line up with TRBD2. The CDR3 runs to 17 residues. J was trimmed by 9 bases and V by 5 bases; bases with no gene match: 17. Germline V gene data show CDR1 as SGHAT and CDR2 as FQNNGV. CDR3 in DNA: TGTGCCAGCAGCACAAAGGGCGGGAGGGTCCTCCTGGGTGAGCAGTTCTTC. Translation: CASSTKGGRVLLGEQFF. Looking up the rest from reference TRBV11-2 and TRBJ2-1 gives the full variable domain: EAGVAQSPRYKIIEKRQSVAFWCNPISGHATLYWYQQILGQGPKLLIQFQNNGVVDDSQLPKDRFSAERLKGVDSTLKIQPAKLEDSAVYLCASSTKGGRVLLGEQFFGPGTRLTVL.

The CDR3 DNA follows: TGTGCCACTCTCGGACAGGGGAATGAAAAACTGTTTTTT. It codes for CATLGQGNEKLFF. The chain joins TRBV19 to TRBJ1-4; 9 bases align to TRBD1. From germline, CDR1 is LNHDA and CDR2 SQIVND (reference sequence). V gave up 10 bases and J gave up 5 bases; unmatched junction bases: 5. CDR3 length: 13 amino acids. Looking up the rest from reference TRBV19 and TRBJ1-4 gives the full variable domain: DGGITQSPKYLFRKEGQNVTLSCEQNLNHDAMYWYRQDPGQGLRLIYYSQIVNDFQKGDIAEGYSVSREKKESFPLTVTSAQKNPTAFYLCATLGQGNEKLFFGSGTQLSVL.

The chain couples TRBV30 to TRBJ2-6; D not resolved. Germline loops: CDR1 GTSNPN, CDR2 SVGIG (reference sequence). CDR3 size: 12 residues. Trimming pared 4 bases from V and 2 bases from J, leaving 3 bases between. The CDR3 DNA reads as TGTGCCTGGAATGCTGGGGCCAACGTCCTGACTTTC. Protein product: CAWNAGANVLTF. Combining the CDR3 with reference TRBV30 and TRBJ2-6 gives the whole variable domain SQTIHQWPATLVQPVGSPLSLECTVEGTSNPNLYWYRQAAGRGLQLLFYSVGIGQISSEVPQNLSASRPQDRQFILSSKKLLLSDSGFYLCAWNAGANVLTFGAGSRLTVL.

This clone has only a few counts. The chain couples TRBV6-5 to TRBJ2-1; 13 bases agree with TRBD2. The CDR3 consists of 15 residues. V lost 4 bases to trimming and J lost 7 bases; unmatched junction nucleotides: 4. The germline V gene has CDR1 MNHEY and CDR2 SVGAGI. CDR3 residues: CASSSRGLAGNEQFF. CDR3 sequence (DNA): TGTGCCAGCAGTTCGCGGGGACTAGCGGGAAATGAGCAGTTCTTC.

This clone appeared once. The V call is TRBV20-1, the J call TRBJ1-2; D unresolved. CDR3 length: 11 residues. V lost 8 bases and J lost 6, with 13 bases in between. Germline V gene data show CDR1 as DFQATT and CDR2 as SNEGSKA (reference sequence). For the CDR3, the DNA is TGCAGTCCGGTCCCGCCGGATGGCTACACCTTC. It codes for CSPVPPDGYTF.

This clone showed up just once. J is TRBJ2-6 and V is TRBV7-8; tentative D call: TRBD2 (6 bases). Germline-derived CDR1 and CDR2 are SGHVS and FQNEAQ. The CDR3 covers 15 residues. V was cut by 5 bases and J by 1 base, with 9 bases left in between. This chain's CDR3 is CASSRGSSGANVLTF. DNA of the CDR3: TGTGCCAGCAGCCGGGGGAGTTCTGGGGCCAACGTCCTGACTTTC.

The chain joins TRBV5-4 to TRBJ2-5, with D perhaps matching TRBD2 (7 bases). CDR1 and CDR2 from the germline V gene are SGHNT and YYREEE (reference sequence). The CDR3 consists of 16 residues. Trimming shortened V by 1 base and J by 5 bases, and 18 bases separated the two germline ends. The CDR3 loop is CASSLSPAEGGETQYF. CDR3 sequence (DNA): TGTGCCAGCAGCTTGAGTCCAGCGGAGGGGGGGGAGACCCAGTACTTC.

The chain uses TRBV14 and TRBJ1-2; 10 bases are shared with TRBD1. The CDR3 loop spans 14 amino acids. Germline assignment: CDR1 SGHDN and CDR2 FVKESK. J lost 8 bases, V lost 4 bases, and 7 bases had no gene match. The DNA of the CDR3 is TGTGCCAGCAGCCCGGGACAGGGGCGGAGGGGCTACACCTTC. It codes for CASSPGQGRRGYTF. The full variable domain, its missing parts supplied by reference TRBV14 and TRBJ1-2, is EAGVTQFPSHSVIEKGQTVTLRCDPISGHDNLYWYRRVMGKEIKFLLHFVKESKQDESGMPNNRFLAERTGGTYSTLKVQPAELEDSGVYFCASSPGQGRRGYTFGSGTRLTVV.

In nucleotides, the CDR3 is TGTGCCAGCAGCCTATCGGACAGGGGGCTAATGGGTTACGAGCAGTACTTC. Translating it yields CASSLSDRGLMGYEQYF. The chain combines TRBV14 with TRBJ2-7, with TRBD1 identical over 11 bases. This CDR3 comprises 17 residues. Per the germline V gene, CDR1 is SGHDN and CDR2 is FVKESK. V trimming: 4 bases; J trimming: 4 bases; junction bases outside the gene matches: 12.

The J gene is TRBJ2-1, the V gene TRBV10-3; TRBD2 aligns across 8 bases. J gave up 8 bases and V 7 bases, and 10 bases lay outside the gene matches. The germline V gene has CDR1 ENHRY and CDR2 SYGVKD. This CDR3 spans 14 amino acids. CDR3 residues: CAITEREFTDEQFF. CDR3 nucleotide sequence: TGTGCCATCACAGAGCGGGAGTTTACCGATGAGCAGTTCTTC.